These 32 T cell receptor beta chains share one sample of origin, sequenced in a study of cytomegalovirus exposure and HLA in healthy donors. A multiplex PCR was run with 60 Vbeta primers and 13 Jbeta primers. Assay: immunoSEQ multiplex PCR; the TCRdb copy retains only in-frame clones and omits some. The data contain roughly 120,000 clones, around 80% of them singletons. What was sequenced was PBMCs. The receptors here all came from a man between 45 and 60 years old in good health and CMV-seronegative.

The V and J genes are TRBV15 and TRBJ2-7, with TRBD1 matching over 8 bases. V shed 3 bases, J shed 6 bases, and the junction held 4 bases outside the gene matches. CDR1 and CDR2 from the germline V gene are LNHNV and YYDKDF (reference sequence). This CDR3 has 13 amino acids. The CDR3 here is CATSRDRVFEQYF. The CDR3 DNA is TGTGCCACCAGCAGGGACAGGGTATTCGAGCAGTACTTC. Supplemented by reference TRBV15 and TRBJ2-7, the full variable domain reads DAMVIQNPRYQVTQFGKPVTLSCSQTLNHNVMYWYQQKSSQAPKLLFHYYDKDFNNEADTPDNFQSRRPNTSFCFLDIRSPGLGDTAMYLCATSRDRVFEQYFGPGTRLTVT.

The chain carries TRBV4-3 and TRBJ2-2; 7 bases line up with TRBD2. The germline CDR1 and CDR2 sequences are LGHNA and YSLEER. The CDR3 is made up of 15 amino acids. V lost 0 bases to trimming and J lost 7 bases; unmatched junction nucleotides: 5. This chain's CDR3 is CASSQEGGRSGELFF. CDR3 nucleotides: TGCGCCAGCAGCCAAGAGGGCGGGAGAAGCGGGGAGCTGTTTTTT.

The chain joins TRBV6-4 to TRBJ2-3; D perhaps matches TRBD1 (6 bases). CDR3 length: 14 residues. CDR1 and CDR2 (germline): MRHNA, SNTAGT. Trimming stripped 5 bases from V and 1 base from J, with 10 bases between. The CDR3 here is CASSPQGGTDTQYF. CDR3 nucleotides: TGTGCCAGCAGTCCACAGGGCGGCACAGATACGCAGTATTTT.

This rearrangement joins TRBV7-3 to TRBJ2-1; 8 bases line up with TRBD2. The V segment lost 5 bases and the J segment 5 bases; nucleotides outside the gene matches: 2. The CDR3 runs 13 residues. Germline V gives CDR1 SGHTA, CDR2 FQGTGA. The CDR3 spells CASSRGLDNEQFF. Here the CDR3 DNA reads TGTGCCAGCAGCAGGGGACTAGACAATGAGCAGTTCTTC.

The V and J genes are TRBV25-1 and TRBJ2-5, with D possibly being TRBD1 (7 bases). CDR3 size: 15 residues. Trimming removed 1 base at V and 5 bases at J, with 14 bases between. Looked up from germline, CDR1 is MGHDK and CDR2 is SYGVNS. Written as DNA, the CDR3 is TGTGCCAGCAGTGAATCCCGGACAGGAGGGGAGACCCAGTACTTC. The encoded protein is CASSESRTGGETQYF. Drawing the rest from reference TRBV25-1 and TRBJ2-5, the complete variable domain is EADIYQTPRYLVIGTGKKITLECSQTMGHDKMYWYQQDPGMELHLIHYSYGVNSTEKGDLSSESTVSRIRTEHFPLTLESARPSHTSQYLCASSESRTGGETQYFGPGTRLLVL.

This chain connects TRBV7-2 to TRBJ2-1; D is possibly TRBD2 (7 bases). CDR1 SGHTA and CDR2 FQGNSA come from the germline V gene. CDR3 length equals 16 residues. The germline V and J ends were trimmed by 0 bases and 6 bases, with 15 bases remaining between them. This CDR3 reads CASSLAGRGRSNEQFF. The CDR3, as DNA: TGTGCCAGCAGCTTAGCGGGGCGGGGGCGGTCCAATGAGCAGTTCTTC.

The CDR3 here is CASSPLGTSGSSSMGEQYF. The CDR3 nucleotides read TGTGCCAGCTCACCACTGGGGACGAGCGGGAGCTCCTCGATGGGGGAGCAGTACTTC. This rearrangement joins TRBV18 to TRBJ2-7; 8 bases agree with TRBD2. CDR1 is KGHSH, CDR2 LQKENI, per germline. V shed 1 base and J 7 bases; nucleotides not matched to a gene: 21. The CDR3 runs to 19 residues.

The V and J genes are TRBV29-1 and TRBJ2-5; 7 bases are a match to TRBD2. Germline CDR1 and CDR2: SQVTM and ANQGSEA. The CDR3 runs 13 residues. V was clipped by 7 bases and J by 5 bases; unmatched bases: 10. The CDR3, as DNA: TGCAGCGCGAAAAAGGCGGGAGTGGAGACCCAGTACTTC. It specifies CSAKKAGVETQYF.

The J gene is TRBJ1-4, the V gene TRBV28, with TRBD1 identical over 7 bases. J lost 6 bases, V lost 4 bases, and 8 bases had no gene match. The V gene's germline CDR1 is MDHEN and CDR2 SYDVKM. CDR3 length: 15 residues. The CDR3 region has the DNA TGTGCCAGCAGTTCGCCCGGGACAGTAGATGAAAAACTGTTTTTT. Its protein product is CASSSPGTVDEKLFF.

V usage is TRBV28 and J usage is TRBJ2-7, with D possibly being TRBD2 (5 bases). V shed 7 bases and J shed 2 bases, with 15 bases lying between them. CDR3 size: 14 residues. CDR1 is MDHEN, CDR2 SYDVKM, per germline. The CDR3 DNA reads TGTGCCAGCAACCTATCGGGAAAAGCCTACGAGCAGTACTTC. Translating gives CASNLSGKAYEQYF.

This chain uses TRBV12-5 with TRBJ1-1, with D perhaps TRBD1 (6 bases). The germline gives CDR1 LGHNT, CDR2 FRNRAP. The ends were cut back, 1 base at V and 4 bases at J, with 7 bases in the middle. CDR3 length: 13 amino acids. Written as DNA, the CDR3 is TGTGCTAGTGGTTTGGCGACAGGCACTGAAGCTTTCTTT. This gives the protein CASGLATGTEAFF.

The chain has TRBV4-1 and TRBJ2-3; 7 bases fit TRBD2. CDR3 length: 17 residues. Germline V gene lookup returns CDR1 MGHRA and CDR2 YSYEKL. Trimming took 0 bases from V and 1 from J; bases not matched to a gene: 7. CDR3 sequence (DNA): TGCGCCAGCAGCCAAGAAGGAAAGCGGGACGGCACAGATACGCAGTATTTT. This encodes CASSQEGKRDGTDTQYF.

This chain links TRBV28 with TRBJ1-1; the D gene is possibly TRBD1 (5 bases). Between the trimmed V and J ends, which lost 5 bases and 3 bases, there was a span of 22 bases. This CDR3 has 17 amino acids. Germline CDR1 MDHEN, CDR2 SYDVKM. DNA of the CDR3: TGTGCCAGCAGTCTAGGGGCCCGGACCTATAGGGACACTGAAGCTTTCTTT. It codes for CASSLGARTYRDTEAFF.

The V and J genes are TRBV21-1 and TRBJ2-3; the table gives TRBD1 as D, unverified against the DNA. TRBV21-1 is a known pseudogene. The CDR3 is made up of 14 amino acids. In nucleotides, the CDR3 is TGTGCCAGCAGAGTCGGCAGGGCCGCAGATACGCAGTATTTT. The encoded protein is CASRVGRAADTQYF.

The chain combines TRBV7-9 with TRBJ2-3; 7 bases are shared with TRBD1. The germline CDR1 and CDR2 sequences are SEHNR and FQNEAQ (reference sequence). Trimming cost V 5 bases and J 4 bases; bases outside gene matches: 12. The CDR3 contains 16 residues. The CDR3 here is CASSPPVRTGSDTQYF. CDR3 DNA sequence: TGTGCCAGCAGCCCCCCCGTTCGGACAGGCTCAGATACGCAGTATTTT.

The chain combines TRBV6-5 with TRBJ2-5; possibly TRBD2 for D (6 bases). Trimming left V 2 bases short and J 2 bases short, with 12 bases between. Germline V gene sequence: CDR1 MNHEY, CDR2 SVGAGI. This CDR3 has 15 amino acids. The CDR3 coding sequence is TGTGCCAGCAGTTACGGGGCGGGGTTACAAGAGACCCAGTACTTC. Protein: CASSYGAGLQETQYF.

This sequence joins TRBV5-1 and TRBJ2-7; TRBD1 agrees at 12 bases. V dropped 4 bases and J dropped 6; count of bases not matched to a gene: 5. There are 14 residues in the CDR3. The germline gives CDR1 SGHRS, CDR2 YFSETQ. As DNA, the CDR3 is TGCGCCAGCAGCAGGGGACAGGGGGCTCGCGAGCAGTACTTC. It codes for CASSRGQGAREQYF.

V usage is TRBV11-1 and J usage is TRBJ2-7; D may be TRBD1 (6 bases). Germline lookup yields CDR1 SGHAT and CDR2 FQDESV (reference sequence). V lost 3 bases to trimming and J lost 5 bases, with 14 bases between them. This CDR3 is 14 amino acids long. This CDR3 is CASSLGRGRHEQYF. The CDR3 DNA sequence: TGTGCCAGCAGCTTGGGCAGGGGAAGGCACGAGCAGTACTTC.

The chain links TRBV5-4 to TRBJ2-5; 9 bases are a match to TRBD2. V dropped 2 bases and J dropped 4; count of bases not matched to a gene: 6. From germline, CDR1 is SGHNT and CDR2 YYREEE (reference sequence). This CDR3 has 15 amino acids. For the CDR3, the DNA is TGTGCCAGCAGCTTAAGCGGGGGGCAACCAGAGACCCAGTACTTC. Encoded protein: CASSLSGGQPETQYF. The complete variable domain, with remaining parts taken from reference TRBV5-4 and TRBJ2-5, reads ETGVTQSPTHLIKTRGQQVTLRCSSQSGHNTVSWYQQALGQGPQFIFQYYREEENGRGNFPPRFSGLQFPNYSSELNVNALELDDSALYLCASSLSGGQPETQYFGPGTRLLVL.

V gene TRBV5-4 combines with J gene TRBJ2-3; TRBD2 agrees at 11 bases. Trimming cost V 0 bases and J 3 bases; bases outside gene matches: 6. The germline gives CDR1 SGHNT, CDR2 YYREEE (reference sequence). CDR3 size: 17 residues. The CDR3 DNA reads TGTGCCAGCAGCTTGGGGACTAGCGGGCTTAGGACAGATACGCAGTATTTT. It specifies CASSLGTSGLRTDTQYF.

The chain uses TRBV9 and TRBJ1-4; 12 bases are shared with TRBD1. The CDR3 consists of 14 residues. J gave up 10 bases and V 6 bases, and 7 bases lay outside the gene matches. Germline-derived CDR1 and CDR2 are SGDLS and YYNGEE. The CDR3 spells CASNDGTGGGKLFF. CDR3 DNA sequence: TGTGCCAGCAACGACGGGACAGGGGGCGGAAAACTGTTTTTT.

This clone was found once. The chain is built from TRBV28 and TRBJ1-2, with 9 nucleotides matching TRBD1. This CDR3 has 16 amino acids. The germline gives CDR1 MDHEN, CDR2 SYDVKM. The ends lost 6 bases at V and 5 bases at J; junction bases unmatched: 13. CDR3 nucleotides: TGTGCCAGCAGGTATCACCCCGGGACAGGGCATTATGGCTACACCTTC. Translated, it gives CASRYHPGTGHYGYTF.

The J gene is TRBJ1-6, the V gene TRBV27; D is perhaps TRBD1 (6 bases). There are 17 residues in the CDR3. V was cut by 6 bases and J by 0 bases, with 15 bases left in between. Germline V gene data show CDR1 as MNHEY and CDR2 as SMNVEV (reference sequence). CDR3 sequence reads: CASSRPATGSYNSPLHF. The CDR3 bases are TGTGCCAGCAGCCGCCCTGCGACAGGCTCCTATAATTCACCCCTCCACTTT.

The chain uses TRBV13 and TRBJ1-2, with 7 bases lining up with TRBD1. This CDR3 contains 15 residues. The ends lost 1 base at V and 6 bases at J; junction bases unmatched: 8. Germline V gene sequence: CDR1 PRHDT, CDR2 FYEKMQ (reference sequence). The CDR3 coding sequence is TGTGCCAGCAGCTTAGACAGGGGCCGGTTGGATGGCTACACCTTC. This codes for CASSLDRGRLDGYTF.

The chain links TRBV30 to TRBJ2-7; a possible D gene is TRBD2 (5 bases). Trimming removed 0 bases at V and 6 bases at J, with 12 bases between. The length of the CDR3 is 13 residues. CDR1 is GTSNPN and CDR2 is SVGIG in the germline V gene (reference sequence). This CDR3 reads CAWSVLGDGEQYF. In nucleotides, the CDR3 is TGTGCCTGGAGTGTACTCGGGGATGGCGAGCAGTACTTC.

V is TRBV19 and J is TRBJ2-5, with TRBD2 matching over 9 bases. The CDR3 contains 15 residues. The junction had 8 bases not matched to a gene; V was cut back by 4 bases and J by 5 bases. Germline values: CDR1 LNHDA, CDR2 SQIVND (reference sequence). The CDR3 here is CASSTGLAPRETQYF. The DNA of the CDR3 is TGTGCCAGTAGTACGGGACTAGCACCCCGGGAGACCCAGTACTTC. Full variable domain (remainder filled in from reference TRBV19 and TRBJ2-5): DGGITQSPKYLFRKEGQNVTLSCEQNLNHDAMYWYRQDPGQGLRLIYYSQIVNDFQKGDIAEGYSVSREKKESFPLTVTSAQKNPTAFYLCASSTGLAPRETQYFGPGTRLLVL.

This chain uses TRBV7-2 with TRBJ2-2; 7 bases agree with TRBD2. Germline V gene lookup returns CDR1 SGHTA and CDR2 FQGNSA. The CDR3 has 16 amino acids. V lost 5 bases, J lost 0 bases, and 6 bases stayed unmatched. CDR3: CASSPLAVANTGELFF. The CDR3 DNA sequence: TGTGCCAGCAGCCCCCTAGCGGTCGCGAACACCGGGGAGCTGTTTTTT.

V is TRBV9 and J is TRBJ1-1; D possibly corresponds to TRBD1 (5 bases). Germline CDR1 reads SGDLS; CDR2 reads YYNGEE. V was cut by 1 base and J by 5 bases, with 12 bases left in between. This CDR3 region has 14 residues. The CDR3 nucleotides are TGTGCCAGCAGCGTAACGGACACGGCAACTGAAGCTTTCTTT. It encodes CASSVTDTATEAFF.

This clone was detected a few times. The genes are TRBV5-1 and TRBJ2-2, with a possible D match to TRBD2 (6 bases). Trimming removed 5 bases from V and 5 bases from J, with 7 bases in between. The germline gives CDR1 SGHRS, CDR2 YFSETQ. The CDR3 has 12 amino acids. CDR3 coding DNA: TGCGCCAGCAGGGAGGGGACCGGGGAGCTGTTTTTT. Translated, it gives CASREGTGELFF.

The chain has TRBV28 and TRBJ1-2, with D tentatively TRBD1 (5 bases). Germline V gene sequence: CDR1 MDHEN, CDR2 SYDVKM. Trimming left V 4 bases short and J 9 bases short, with 18 bases between. The length of the CDR3 is 14 residues. The CDR3 coding sequence is TGTGCCAGCAGTTCGGGCAGGGAAAGCAGGAGCTACACCTTC. It yields the protein CASSSGRESRSYTF.

This chain uses TRBV19 with TRBJ2-7, with D perhaps TRBD2 (6 bases). The CDR3 has 16 residues. Deletions cut 1 base from V and 3 bases from J, with 16 bases between. Germline V gene lookup returns CDR1 LNHDA and CDR2 SQIVND (reference sequence). The CDR3 sequence is CASSIVWRESRYEQYF. CDR3 nucleotide sequence: TGTGCCAGTAGTATAGTTTGGCGGGAATCCCGCTACGAGCAGTACTTC.

This sequence joins TRBV7-2 and TRBJ2-5, with TRBD1 matching over 10 bases. V shed 5 bases, J shed 3 bases, and the junction held 9 bases outside the gene matches. The CDR3 length is 16 residues. CDR1 and CDR2 (germline): SGHTA, FQGNSA. The CDR3 DNA reads TGTGCCAGCAGCCGGCTGGGGACAGGGGTAAAAGAGACCCAGTACTTC. Its translation is CASSRLGTGVKETQYF.